Shown below are 28 T cell receptor beta chains from a single sample sequenced in a study of T cell repertoires in cytomegalovirus infection. Using its own MiXCR run on the reads, TCRdb lists one record per CDR3 protein. Of fewer than 300,000 distinct CDR3 sequences in the sample, 25% were seen once. The specimen was PBMCs. These receptor sequences come from a human donor in good health (CMV status not recorded). Some clones in this sample may be carry-over from other donors' samples.

This clonotype has a count of ten or more. This chain uses TRBV11-3 with TRBJ2-1, with D hard to call. Trimming left V 1 base short and J 0 bases short, with 7 bases between. Per germline, CDR1 SGHNT and CDR2 YENEEA. The CDR3 loop spans 15 amino acids. CDR3 coding DNA: TGTGCCAGCAGCTTAGGCGATAGCTCCTACAATGAGCAGTTCTTC. The encoded protein is CASSLGDSSYNEQFF.

V gene TRBV20-1 combines with J gene TRBJ1-5; D is perhaps TRBD1 (6 bases). The CDR3 has 14 amino acids. CDR1 is DFQATT, CDR2 SNEGSKA, per germline (reference sequence). V lost 1 base to trimming and J lost 5 bases, with 12 bases between them. The CDR3 DNA follows: TGCAGTGCTAGAGTATCTGGGGGGCATCAGCCCCAGCATTTT. Translating it yields CSARVSGGHQPQHF.

This chain joins TRBV5-4 and TRBJ2-1; 12 positions match TRBD2. This CDR3 comprises 15 residues. CDR1 and CDR2 from the germline V gene are SGHNT and YYREEE (reference sequence). With V trimmed by 2 bases and J by 9 bases, 6 bases remained unmatched. This CDR3 reads CASSFQASGRGEQFF. The CDR3 DNA reads as TGTGCCAGCAGCTTTCAGGCTAGCGGGAGGGGTGAGCAGTTCTTC.

The chain employs TRBV7-2 and TRBJ1-1; tentative D call: TRBD1 (6 bases). V was trimmed by 2 bases and J by 1 base, leaving 8 bases between them. Germline CDR1 and CDR2: SGHTA and FQGNSA. There are 14 residues in the CDR3. The CDR3 region is CASSLLQGNTEAFF. Here the CDR3 DNA reads TGTGCCAGCAGCTTACTACAGGGGAACACTGAAGCTTTCTTT. The full variable domain, with the rest looked up from reference TRBV7-2 and TRBJ1-1, is GAGVSQSPSNKVTEKGKDVELRCDPISGHTALYWYRQSLGQGLEFLIYFQGNSAPDKSGLPSDRFSAERTGGSVSTLTIQRTQQEDSAVYLCASSLLQGNTEAFFGQGTRLTVV.

The chain carries TRBV5-5 and TRBJ2-5; a possible D gene is TRBD1 (6 bases). Germline V gene lookup returns CDR1 SGHKS and CDR2 YYEKEE (reference sequence). V lost 4 bases to trimming and J lost 1 base, with 11 bases between them. The CDR3 runs to 14 residues. The CDR3 DNA follows: TGTGCCAGCAGCCCGGGACACGTCCAAGAGACCCAGTACTTC. Translation gives CASSPGHVQETQYF.

The chain employs TRBV28 and TRBJ1-1, with 10 bases identical to TRBD1. CDR1 is MDHEN, CDR2 SYDVKM, per germline. The CDR3 contains 14 residues. V lost 6 bases to trimming and J lost 4 bases; unmatched junction nucleotides: 5. The CDR3 DNA reads as TGTGCCAGCAGACCGGGACAGGGGACCACTGAAGCTTTCTTT. This encodes CASRPGQGTTEAFF.

The rearrangement uses TRBV10-1 and TRBJ2-1; TRBD2 agrees at 7 bases. V was pared by 2 bases and J by 2 bases, with 0 bases of the junction left unmatched. The CDR3 sequence is 14 residues long. Germline V gives CDR1 WNHNN, CDR2 SYGVQD (reference sequence). In DNA, the CDR3 is TGCGCCAGCAGTGAGGGACTAGCCTACAATGAGCAGTTCTTC. It specifies CASSEGLAYNEQFF.

This clonotype was detected many times. This chain uses TRBV7-2 with TRBJ2-1; D may be TRBD2 (6 bases). The CDR3 is 13 amino acids. Trimming took 5 bases from V and 11 from J, leaving 16 bases between them. Germline CDR1 is SGHTA and CDR2 is FQGNSA. CDR3 in DNA: TGTGCCAGCAGCCCCGGACTAACGATAAAGCAGTTCTTC. Translated: CASSPGLTIKQFF.

This clonotype was picked up a small number of times. This chain uses TRBV7-9 with TRBJ2-1, with D perhaps TRBD2 (6 bases). The CDR3 covers 15 residues. Germline CDR1 is SEHNR and CDR2 is FQNEAQ (reference sequence). The V end lost 4 bases, the J end lost 5 bases, and 15 bases lay between the germline ends. CDR3 sequence reads: CASSSFGGSHNEQFF. The CDR3 DNA is TGTGCCAGCAGCTCCTTCGGAGGGTCCCACAATGAGCAGTTCTTC.

As for this clonotype: A read error is possible here, since a much larger clone lies one base away. This rearrangement joins TRBV7-2 to TRBJ1-1; D possibly corresponds to TRBD1 (5 bases). The germline CDR1 and CDR2 sequences are SGHTA and FQGNSA. CDR3 length: 14 residues. Trimming cost V 10 bases and J 1 base, with 16 bases left between them. The CDR3 loop reads CANSFGTGNTEAFF. The CDR3 DNA reads TGTGCCAACAGTTTCGGGACGGGGAACACTGAAGCTTTCTTT.

This clonotype was found many times. This chain uses TRBV7-9 with TRBJ2-3, with 7 bases lining up with TRBD1. The CDR3 runs to 14 residues. V lost 6 bases and J lost 0; bases outside the gene matches: 3. CDR1 is SEHNR, CDR2 FQNEAQ, per germline (reference sequence). The CDR3 DNA follows: TGTGCCAGCAGGGACAGGACTAGCACAGATACGCAGTATTTT. Translated: CASRDRTSTDTQYF.

At least ten counts were recorded for this clonotype. This chain joins TRBV7-2 and TRBJ1-5, with a possible D match to TRBD1 (5 bases). From germline, CDR1 is SGHTA and CDR2 FQGNSA. The germline V and J ends were trimmed by 4 bases and 4 bases, with 11 bases remaining between them. This CDR3 has 14 residues. CDR3 in amino acids: CASSSWDRNQPQHF. The CDR3 region has the DNA TGTGCCAGCAGCTCCTGGGACCGGAATCAGCCCCAGCATTTT.

The J gene is TRBJ1-1, the V gene TRBV6-8; TRBD1 might be the D (5 bases). Trimming cost V 5 bases and J 5 bases, with 12 bases left between them. The CDR3 loop spans 13 amino acids. Germline V gene data show CDR1 as MNHGY and CDR2 as SAAAGT. The CDR3 here is CASSLGRWTEAFF. CDR3 DNA sequence: TGTGCCAGCAGTCTGGGGCGGTGGACTGAAGCTTTCTTT.

CDR3 region: CASRGGEVTDTQYF. CDR3 coding DNA: TGTGCCAGCAGGGGCGGGGAGGTAACAGATACGCAGTATTTT. The chain combines TRBV9 with TRBJ2-3; weak D call: TRBD2 (6 bases). The V end was cut by 5 bases, the J end by 3 bases, with 13 bases between. The CDR3 runs to 14 residues. From germline, CDR1 is SGDLS and CDR2 YYNGEE. Full variable domain (rest looked up from reference TRBV9 and TRBJ2-3): DSGVTQTPKHLITATGQRVTLRCSPRSGDLSVYWYQQSLDQGLQFLIQYYNGEERAKGNILERFSAQQFPDLHSELNLSSLELGDSALYFCASRGGEVTDTQYFGPGTRLTVL.

On this clonotype itself: Compared with germline, one end of the junction differs, possibly owing to a read error. The J gene is TRBJ2-3, the V gene TRBV20-1, with D hard to call. CDR3 length: 13 residues. The germline V gene encodes CDR1 DFQATT and CDR2 SNEGSKA (reference sequence). CDR3: CSARDWTKETQYF. CDR3 coding DNA: TGCAGTGCTCGAGATTGGACGAAAGAGACGCAGTATTTT.

The count of this clonotype is one. This chain links TRBV3-1 with TRBJ2-3; 9 bases fit TRBD2. Germline values: CDR1 LGHDT, CDR2 YNNKEL (reference sequence). Trimming took 0 bases from V and 10 from J; bases not matched to a gene: 11. The length of the CDR3 is 16 residues. The CDR3 spells CASSQELAGATPPQYF. Written as DNA, the CDR3 is TGTGCCAGCAGCCAAGAGTTAGCGGGGGCCACCCCCCCGCAGTATTTT.

This clonotype was detected a few times. The gene calls are TRBV20-1 and TRBJ1-1; 8 nucleotides match TRBD1. This CDR3 is 15 amino acids long. The V gene's germline CDR1 is DFQATT and CDR2 SNEGSKA (reference sequence). The J segment lost 5 bases and the V segment lost 3 bases, leaving 11 bases of the junction unmatched. The CDR3: CSASQGAAWDTEAFF. For the CDR3, the DNA is TGCAGTGCTAGCCAGGGGGCGGCGTGGGATACTGAAGCTTTCTTT.

This clonotype has a count of ten or more. CDR3 loop: CASNGAGNEQFF. The DNA for the CDR3 is TGTGCCAGCAACGGCGCGGGAAATGAGCAGTTCTTC. The J gene is TRBJ2-1, the V gene TRBV7-8; maybe TRBD2 (6 bases). CDR1 and CDR2 (germline): SGHVS, FQNEAQ. This CDR3 comprises 12 residues. Trimming removed 7 bases at V and 7 bases at J, with 11 bases between.

In its sample, this clonotype was seen a few times. V gene TRBV30 combines with J gene TRBJ2-7; D is unresolved. Trimming removed 4 bases from V and 0 bases from J, with 7 bases in between. This CDR3 has 12 residues. In germline, CDR1 is GTSNPN, CDR2 SVGIG (reference sequence). Here the CDR3 DNA reads TGTGCCTGGAACCCCGGCTCCTACGAGCAGTACTTC. This sequence encodes CAWNPGSYEQYF.

This clonotype was recorded many times. The chain uses TRBV11-2 and TRBJ2-2, with no clear D. Germline V gene lookup returns CDR1 SGHAT and CDR2 FQNNGV. V was clipped by 1 base and J by 4 bases, with 10 bases between them. The CDR3 covers 15 residues. CDR3 sequence reads: CASSLAAQFTGELFF. The CDR3 DNA sequence: TGTGCCAGCAGCTTAGCAGCACAGTTCACCGGGGAGCTGTTTTTT.

The sample holds a few counts of this clonotype. V usage is TRBV7-8 and J usage is TRBJ2-1; the match to TRBD1 covers 8 bases. The CDR3 sequence is 15 residues long. Germline V gene data show CDR1 as SGHVS and CDR2 as FQNEAQ. The J segment lost 10 bases and the V segment lost 5 bases, leaving 13 bases of the junction unmatched. CDR3 region: CASSDGQGSLDEQFF. CDR3 nucleotide sequence: TGTGCCAGCAGCGACGGACAGGGCAGTCTCGACGAGCAGTTCTTC. The complete variable domain, with remaining parts taken from reference TRBV7-8 and TRBJ2-1, reads GAGVSQSPRYKVAKRGQDVALRCDPISGHVSLFWYQQALGQGPEFLTYFQNEAQLDKSGLPSDRFFAERPEGSVSTLKIQRTQQEDSAVYLCASSDGQGSLDEQFFGPGTRLTVL.

The chain combines TRBV25-1 with TRBJ2-5; D tentatively reads TRBD1 or TRBD2 (5 bases each). The germline gives CDR1 MGHDK, CDR2 SYGVNS. The CDR3 spans 15 residues. V shed 4 bases and J shed 5 bases, with 17 bases lying between them. The CDR3 coding sequence is TGTGCCAGCAGTGCCCCCGGGACGCCCGGTGAGACCCAGTACTTC. Protein sequence: CASSAPGTPGETQYF.

The V call is TRBV6-5, the J call TRBJ2-6; 7 bases map to TRBD1. The V gene end was trimmed by 4 bases and the J gene end by 0 bases; junction bases not matched to a gene: 3. Per the germline V gene, CDR1 is MNHEY and CDR2 is SVGAGI. This CDR3 comprises 16 residues. The CDR3 reads CASSFHRGSGANVLTF. The CDR3 nucleotides are TGTGCCAGCAGTTTCCACAGGGGCTCTGGGGCCAACGTCCTGACTTTC.

This clonotype was counted between two and nine times. The rearrangement joins TRBV12-3 or TRBV12-4 to TRBJ2-7, with 8 nucleotides matching TRBD2. The CDR3 runs 16 residues. The ends lost 5 bases at V and 0 bases at J; junction bases unmatched: 9. CDR3 coding DNA: TGTGCCAGCAGTCTCGATAGCGGGGAAAGCTCCTACGAGCAGTACTTC. Its protein is CASSLDSGESSYEQYF.

The V gene is TRBV27, the J gene TRBJ1-1; the match to TRBD1 covers 10 bases. Germline-derived CDR1 and CDR2 are MNHEY and SMNVEV (reference sequence). V shed 5 bases, J shed 10 bases, and the junction held 7 bases outside the gene matches. CDR3 length equals 13 residues. DNA of the CDR3: TGTGCCAGCAGTACGACAGGGGGCTCGTCAGCTTTCTTT. Amino acid sequence: CASSTTGGSSAFF.

The rearrangement joins TRBV5-1 to TRBJ2-7, with 9 bases fitting TRBD1. Trimming cost V 4 bases and J 5 bases; bases outside gene matches: 10. This CDR3 is built from 15 residues. Germline V CDR1 and CDR2: SGHRS, YFSETQ. CDR3 sequence (DNA): TGCGCCAGCAGCCAGGTATGGGACAGGGAAAACGAGCAGTACTTC. It is translated as CASSQVWDRENEQYF.

The CDR3 sequence is CATSRGLAGINEQFF. The CDR3 nucleotides are TGTGCCACCAGCAGAGGACTAGCGGGAATAAATGAGCAGTTCTTC. V gene TRBV15 combines with J gene TRBJ2-1; 11 nucleotides align to TRBD2. The germline V gene encodes CDR1 LNHNV and CDR2 YYDKDF (reference sequence). The CDR3 contains 15 residues. The ends lost 1 base at V and 7 bases at J; junction bases unmatched: 3. Variable domain in full (rest from reference TRBV15 and TRBJ2-1): DAMVIQNPRYQVTQFGKPVTLSCSQTLNHNVMYWYQQKSSQAPKLLFHYYDKDFNNEADTPDNFQSRRPNTSFCFLDIRSPGLGDTAMYLCATSRGLAGINEQFFGPGTRLTVL.

The rearrangement uses TRBV10-1 and TRBJ2-7, with no clear D. This CDR3 spans 14 amino acids. V gave up 2 bases and J gave up 3 bases, with 11 bases separating them. CDR1 and CDR2 from the germline V gene are WNHNN and SYGVQD (reference sequence). In nucleotides, the CDR3 is TGCGCCAGCAGTGAGCCTTACCCCCTCTACGAGCAGTACTTC. Translating it yields CASSEPYPLYEQYF.